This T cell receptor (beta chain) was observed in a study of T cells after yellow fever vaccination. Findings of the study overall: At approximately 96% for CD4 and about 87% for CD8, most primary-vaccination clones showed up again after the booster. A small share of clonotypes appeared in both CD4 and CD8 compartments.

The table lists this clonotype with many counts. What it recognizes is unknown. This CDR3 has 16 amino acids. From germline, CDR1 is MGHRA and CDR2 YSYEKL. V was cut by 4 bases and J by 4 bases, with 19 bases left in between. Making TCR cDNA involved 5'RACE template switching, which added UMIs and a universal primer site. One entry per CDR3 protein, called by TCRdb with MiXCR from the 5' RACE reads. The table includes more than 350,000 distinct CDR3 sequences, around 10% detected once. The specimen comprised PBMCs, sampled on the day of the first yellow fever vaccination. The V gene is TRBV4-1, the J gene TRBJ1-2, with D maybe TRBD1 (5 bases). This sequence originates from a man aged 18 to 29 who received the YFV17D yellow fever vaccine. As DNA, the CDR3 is TGCGCCAGCAGCCGAACAACGGGAGGGGACTTCTATGGCTACACCTTC. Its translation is CASSRTTGGDFYGYTF.